This T cell receptor beta chain is from a study of identifying expanded T cells in peripheral blood. Study-wide results and limits: Approximately 2-week clone count variance significantly increased as total template count grew.

Only in-frame clones appear in the TCRdb table, and some are missing; sequencing was by immunoSEQ multiplex PCR. This sample has under 150,000 clones, with about 86% found just once. Regarding this clone: Its antigen is not known.

The V gene's germline CDR1 is MDHEN and CDR2 SYDVKM. The CDR3 covers 15 residues. The V and J ends lost 3 bases and 2 bases respectively, with 13 bases between them. This receptor was identified in a person aged 18 to 75 in good health. Sequenced: blood. The rearrangement links TRBV28 to TRBJ2-5; D gene ambiguous. The CDR3 reads CASSFRAITQETQYF. The CDR3 DNA reads as TGTGCCAGCAGTTTTCGGGCTATAACTCAAGAGACCCAGTACTTC.